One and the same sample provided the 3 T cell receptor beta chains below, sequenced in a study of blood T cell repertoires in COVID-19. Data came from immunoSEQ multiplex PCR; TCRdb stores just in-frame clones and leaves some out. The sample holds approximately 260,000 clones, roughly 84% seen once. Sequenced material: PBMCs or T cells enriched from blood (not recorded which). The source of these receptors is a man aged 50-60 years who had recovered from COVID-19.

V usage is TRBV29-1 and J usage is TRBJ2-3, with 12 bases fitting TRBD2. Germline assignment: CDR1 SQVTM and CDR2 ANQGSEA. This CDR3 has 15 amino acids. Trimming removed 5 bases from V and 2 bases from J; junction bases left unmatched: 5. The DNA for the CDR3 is TGCAGCGTTCCCCTAGCGGGGGGGAACACAGATACGCAGTATTTT. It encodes CSVPLAGGNTDTQYF.

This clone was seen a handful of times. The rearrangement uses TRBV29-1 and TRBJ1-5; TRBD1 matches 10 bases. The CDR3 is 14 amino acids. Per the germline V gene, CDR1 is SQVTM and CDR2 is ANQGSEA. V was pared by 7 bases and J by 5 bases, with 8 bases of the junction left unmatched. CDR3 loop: CSAAGTGVDQPQHF. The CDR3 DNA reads TGCAGCGCCGCGGGGACAGGGGTGGATCAGCCCCAGCATTTT.

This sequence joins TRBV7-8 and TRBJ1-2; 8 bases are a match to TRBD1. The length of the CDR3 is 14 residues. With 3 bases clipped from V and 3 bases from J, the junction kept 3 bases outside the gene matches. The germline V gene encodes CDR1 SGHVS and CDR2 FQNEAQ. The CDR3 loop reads CASSFRGRDYGYTF. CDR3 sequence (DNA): TGTGCCAGCAGCTTCAGGGGGCGAGACTATGGCTACACCTTC.